These T cell receptor beta chains were read from a single sample in a study of early T cells in non-severe SARS-CoV-2 infection. TCRdb re-called the 5' RACE reads through MiXCR, storing one row per CDR3 protein. The repertoire holds 45,000 or so distinct CDR3 sequences, with around 6.8% as singletons. The sample comprised whole blood. The receptors derive from an adult who was a healthcare worker with PCR-confirmed SARS-CoV-2 infection or an uninfected control (not recorded which). Both conserved end residues are part of each CDR3. Fields, in order: V gene, clone size, D gene, J gene, CDR3 protein, CDR3 DNA. D genes are given only for firm matches. Where a row states a size, it is once, few, many or the class of an expanded clone; other rows omit it.

TRBV29-1	NA	NA	TRBJ1-1	CSVDSWNTEAFF	TGCAGCGTTGATTCATGGAACACTGAAGCTTTCTTT
TRBV20-1	many	NA	TRBJ1-2	CSARYGYGYTF	TGCAGTGCTAGATACGGCTATGGCTACACCTTC
TRBV29-1	many	NA	TRBJ1-2	CSVPGPGVDGYTF	TGCAGCGTTCCGGGACCAGGGGTGGATGGCTACACCTTC
TRBV13	many	NA	TRBJ2-3	CASGDPSNTDTQYF	TGTGCCAGCGGGGACCCATCTAACACAGATACGCAGTATTTT
TRBV27	many	NA	TRBJ2-3	CASRDLGGTQYF	TGTGCCAGCAGGGATTTAGGCGGTACGCAGTATTTT
TRBV6-2/TRBV6-3	many	NA	TRBJ1-2	CASSYGTPNYGYTF	TGTGCCAGCAGTTACGGGACCCCTAACTATGGCTACACCTTC
TRBV6-5	NA	NA	TRBJ1-5	CASSYRENQPQHF	TGTGCCAGCAGCTACCGGGAGAATCAGCCCCAGCATTTT
TRBV2	medium-sized	NA	TRBJ2-6	CASSFWSSGANVLTF	TGTGCCAGCAGTTTCTGGAGCTCTGGGGCCAACGTCCTGACTTTC
TRBV20-1	few	NA	TRBJ1-2	CSAGKDSYYGYTF	TGCAGTGCGGGGAAGGATAGCTACTATGGCTACACCTTC
TRBV6-6	many	TRBD1	TRBJ2-5	CASSYSGQGVETQYF	TGTGCCAGCAGTTACTCGGGGCAGGGGGTAGAGACCCAGTACTTC
TRBV11-2	NA	NA	TRBJ2-5	CASSSGLSGGSTGETQYF	TGTGCCAGCAGCTCGGGCCTCTCCGGTGGTTCAACGGGAGAGACCCAGTACTTC
TRBV24-1	many	TRBD1	TRBJ2-1	CATSDFPGGSYEQFF	TGTGCCACCAGTGATTTTCCAGGGGGCTCTTACGAGCAGTTCTTC
TRBV7-2	NA	TRBD2	TRBJ2-3	CASSLASGGSDTQYF	TGTGCCAGCAGCTTAGCTAGCGGGGGATCAGATACGCAGTATTTT
TRBV6-5	NA	NA	TRBJ1-2	CASRSHGVLDGYTF	TGTGCCAGCAGATCTCATGGGGTCTTGGATGGCTACACCTTC
TRBV3-1	many	NA	TRBJ1-1	CASSQDSPGSVIAEAFF	TGTGCCAGCAGCCAAGATTCTCCAGGGTCGGTGATCGCTGAAGCTTTCTTT
TRBV7-9	many	NA	TRBJ2-3	CASSQGRSTDTQYF	TGTGCCAGCAGCCAGGGACGGAGCACAGATACGCAGTATTTT
TRBV18	many	NA	TRBJ2-3	CATRDRLGTDTQYF	TGTGCCACCCGGGACAGACTAGGCACAGATACGCAGTATTTT
TRBV6-1	many	TRBD1	TRBJ1-5	CASYGQGGQPQHF	TGTGCCAGCTATGGGCAGGGGGGACAGCCCCAGCATTTT
TRBV20-1	few	TRBD1	TRBJ1-4	CSAQDRGGEKLFF	TGCAGTGCTCAGGACAGGGGTGGCGAAAAACTGTTTTTT
TRBV20-1	few	NA	TRBJ2-7	CSAGRAAYEQYF	TGCAGTGCTGGCCGGGCCGCCTACGAGCAGTACTTC
TRBV18	few	NA	TRBJ2-2	CASSPPMVRVTSNTGELFF	TGTGCCAGCTCACCACCGATGGTGCGGGTTACCTCGAACACCGGGGAGCTGTTTTTT
TRBV10-2	few	NA	TRBJ2-7	CASSPDASYEQYF	TGCGCCAGCAGTCCCGACGCCTCCTACGAGCAGTACTTC
TRBV11-3	few	NA	TRBJ1-1	CASSLRGATSMNTEAFF	TGTGCCAGCAGCTTAAGAGGGGCTACCTCCATGAACACTGAAGCTTTCTTT
TRBV28	many	NA	TRBJ1-5	CASSSGFQPQHF	TGTGCCAGCAGTTCAGGGTTTCAGCCCCAGCATTTT
TRBV28	NA	TRBD1	TRBJ2-7	CASSLKVTGGNPSYEQYF	TGTGCCAGCAGTTTGAAGGTCACAGGGGGCAACCCTTCCTACGAGCAGTACTTC
TRBV5-4	NA	NA	TRBJ2-1	CASTSGQAPANEQFF	TGTGCCAGCACCTCAGGACAAGCGCCAGCCAATGAGCAGTTCTTC
TRBV6-6	many	NA	TRBJ1-1	CASSVLNTEAFF	TGTGCCAGCAGTGTACTAAACACTGAAGCTTTCTTT
TRBV9	many	NA	TRBJ2-5	CASSSLGARETQYF	TGTGCCAGCAGCTCCCTGGGGGCACGAGAGACCCAGTACTTC
TRBV4-3	NA	NA	TRBJ1-4	CASSQTGPPNEKLFF	TGCGCCAGCAGCCAAACCGGGCCTCCGAATGAAAAACTGTTTTTT
TRBV4-3	many	NA	TRBJ1-6	CASSQERAGVFHF	TGCGCCAGCAGCCAAGAACGGGCAGGGGTTTTCCACTTT
TRBV9	few	NA	TRBJ2-7	CASSVSPTNGVEQYF	TGTGCCAGCAGCGTAAGCCCGACCAACGGAGTCGAGCAGTACTTC
TRBV20-1	few	TRBD1	TRBJ2-7	CSASRGTGLSYEQYF	TGCAGTGCTAGTCGTGGGACAGGGCTCTCCTACGAGCAGTACTTC
TRBV7-6	NA	NA	TRBJ2-1	CASSLQTGSYNEQFF	TGTGCCAGCAGCTTACAAACAGGGAGCTACAATGAGCAGTTCTTC
TRBV9	many	NA	TRBJ1-1	CASTQIVGNAEAFF	TGTGCCAGCACACAAATAGTGGGGAACGCTGAAGCTTTCTTT
TRBV6-5	many	NA	TRBJ2-4	CASSRENIQYF	TGTGCCAGCAGTCGAGAAAACATTCAGTACTTC
TRBV12-3/TRBV12-4	few	TRBD1	TRBJ1-1	CASSFPGTGGRKYTEAFF	TGTGCCAGCAGTTTTCCCGGGACAGGGGGCCGAAAGTACACTGAAGCTTTCTTT
TRBV12-3/TRBV12-4	many	TRBD1	TRBJ1-4	CASSHPDRALRKLFF	TGTGCCAGCAGCCATCCTGACAGGGCCCTGCGAAAACTGTTTTTT
TRBV7-2	NA	NA	TRBJ1-1	CASTGRVMNTEAFF	TGTGCCAGCACCGGCAGGGTTATGAACACTGAAGCTTTCTTT
TRBV5-6	NA	NA	TRBJ2-1	CASSLERRRNEQFF	TGTGCCAGCAGCTTGGAACGTCGCCGCAATGAGCAGTTCTTC
TRBV4-2	NA	TRBD2	TRBJ2-5	CASSSHGGTETQYF	TGTGCCAGCAGCTCCCACGGGGGGACGGAGACCCAGTACTTC
TRBV4-3	many	NA	TRBJ2-3	CASSQELRQHTDTQYF	TGCGCCAGCAGCCAAGAACTACGACAGCACACAGATACGCAGTATTTT
TRBV29-1	many	NA	TRBJ2-2	CSVVRKHGELFF	TGCAGCGTCGTGAGAAAACACGGGGAGCTGTTTTTT
TRBV19	NA	TRBD2	TRBJ2-7	CASPRGTSGGSQPNVPYEQYF	TGTGCCAGTCCCCGCGGGACTAGCGGGGGGAGCCAACCCAACGTACCCTACGAGCAGTACTTC
TRBV13	many	NA	TRBJ2-1	CASSSVGGDYNEQFF	TGTGCCAGCAGTTCGGTTGGGGGTGACTACAATGAGCAGTTCTTC
TRBV7-2	NA	NA	TRBJ2-7	CASSLVVTGYYEQYF	TGTGCCAGCAGCTTAGTGGTTACAGGGTACTACGAGCAGTACTTC
TRBV20-1	few	NA	TRBJ2-1	CSANVQGNEQFF	TGCAGTGCTAACGTCCAAGGCAATGAGCAGTTCTTC
TRBV4-3	many	NA	TRBJ1-2	CASSHGTRPNYGYTF	TGCGCCAGCAGCCATGGGACACGGCCTAACTATGGCTACACCTTC
TRBV12-3/TRBV12-4	many	NA	TRBJ1-2	CASSFRQGNGYTF	TGTGCCAGCAGTTTTCGGCAGGGGAATGGCTACACCTTC
TRBV28	many	TRBD1	TRBJ1-5	CASSTNPGQGEPNQPQHF	TGTGCCAGCAGCACTAATCCGGGACAGGGGGAGCCTAATCAGCCCCAGCATTTT
TRBV7-9	few	NA	TRBJ1-2	CASSARTVNYGYTF	TGTGCCAGCAGCGCCCGAACAGTTAACTATGGCTACACCTTC
TRBV20-1	many	TRBD2	TRBJ2-1	CSAVSGTSGANEQFF	TGCAGTGCTGTATCCGGGACTAGCGGGGCCAATGAGCAGTTCTTC
TRBV7-2	NA	NA	TRBJ1-5	CASSLAMDGANQPQHF	TGTGCCAGCAGCTTAGCGATGGACGGAGCCAATCAGCCCCAGCATTTT